This T cell receptor beta chain was captured by sequencing in a study of PD-L1 blockade in urothelial cancer. Study context: The patients had undergone anywhere from 0 to 3 prior chemotherapy regimens. Among blood samples, the median T cell count was some 140,000.

Each PCR reaction had synthetic TCR analog templates spiked into it. The table came from immunoSEQ multiplex PCR; TCRdb's copy has only in-frame clones and leaves some out. Of tens of thousands of clones in the sample, under 95% were seen once. V lost 3 bases and J 6 bases, leaving 9 bases between the germline ends. Germline CDR1 and CDR2: KGHSH and LQKENI. The CDR3 loop spans 13 amino acids. Time point specified: peripheral blood 6 weeks after treatment start. Patients each gave 1 to 8 samples, pretreatment and on-treatment. The source is a woman over 75 with urothelial cancer. This chain joins TRBV18 and TRBJ1-5, with D hard to call. The starting material was PBMCs, obtained around atezolizumab (anti-PD-L1) treatment. CDR3 sequence: CASSPDEVQPQHF. CDR3 nucleotides: TGTGCCAGCTCACCCGACGAGGTTCAGCCCCAGCATTTT.